Reported below is one TCR beta chain. Recruits, aged roughly 18 to 95 years, lived in 25 or so US areas. Allocation to cohorts depended on clinical history reported by the participants. This sample stems from a study of blood T cell repertoires in COVID-19. For the study at large: Nucleic acid was either cDNA or gDNA, and it came from T cells, B-cell-depleted T cells, or PBMCs.

Data came from immunoSEQ multiplex PCR; TCRdb stores just in-frame clones and leaves some out. The sample lists around 230,000 clones, about nine tenths seen once, with 2% to 3% in the top ten. Trimming took 2 bases from V and 5 from J; bases not matched to a gene: 3. The germline gives CDR1 SGHAT, CDR2 FQNNGV. The CDR3 has 14 amino acids. The receptor comes from a woman aged 40 to 50 with acute COVID-19. The rearrangement links TRBV11-2 to TRBJ2-7, with 10 bases fitting TRBD1. The sample consisted of PBMCs or T cells enriched from blood (not recorded which). The CDR3 loop reads CASSLRDRGNEQYF. In DNA form, the CDR3 reads TGTGCCAGCAGCTTAAGGGACAGGGGTAACGAGCAGTACTTC.